This is a list of T cell receptor beta chains from one sample in a study of regulatory T cells in long-lasting Graves disease. TCRdb redid the calling of the multiplex PCR reads with MiXCR, one entry per CDR3 protein. The data contain some 460,000 distinct CDR3 sequences, about 16% of them singletons. The same data also contributed to another study, on T cells in Graves' hyperthyroidism and ophthalmopathy.

The sample was peripheral blood mononuclear cells (PBMCs), taken at new diagnosis, from a patient treated with antithyroid drugs. Receptor source: a man aged 35 to 55 with Graves disease. Both conserved end residues are part of each CDR3. A D gene is named only where the DNA matches it firmly. A row's size may be missing; if present it is once, few, many or a size class.

J gene: TRBJ1-5; D gene: TRBD1; V gene: TRBV29-1; clone size: few; CDR3 protein: CSVKTGLNQPQHF; CDR3 DNA: TGCAGCGTGAAGACAGGGCTCAATCAGCCCCAGCATTTT
J gene: TRBJ1-5; D gene: -; V gene: TRBV15; clone size: -; CDR3 protein: CATSREGDQPQHF; CDR3 DNA: TGTGCCACCAGCAGAGAAGGGGATCAGCCCCAGCATTTT
J gene: TRBJ2-3; D gene: -; V gene: TRBV19; clone size: -; CDR3 protein: CASSMGPPQDTQYF; CDR3 DNA: TGTGCCAGTAGTATGGGCCCGCCCCAGGATACGCAGTATTTT
J gene: TRBJ1-1; D gene: -; V gene: TRBV7-2; clone size: many; CDR3 protein: CASSLASVMNTEAFF; CDR3 DNA: TGTGCCAGCAGCTTAGCCTCAGTCATGAACACTGAAGCTTTCTTT
J gene: TRBJ2-1; D gene: -; V gene: TRBV20-1; clone size: many; CDR3 protein: CSASGRYNEQFF; CDR3 DNA: TGCAGTGCTAGCGGACGTTACAATGAGCAGTTCTTC
J gene: TRBJ2-2; D gene: -; V gene: TRBV6-1; clone size: few; CDR3 protein: CASSRAQGTTGELFF; CDR3 DNA: TGTGCCAGCAGTCGGGCCCAGGGGACCACCGGGGAGCTGTTTTTT
J gene: TRBJ1-2; D gene: TRBD1; V gene: TRBV18; clone size: -; CDR3 protein: CASSPQEGTAYGYTF; CDR3 DNA: TGTGCCAGCTCACCACAGGAGGGGACAGCCTATGGCTACACCTTC
J gene: TRBJ1-1; D gene: -; V gene: TRBV7-9; clone size: few; CDR3 protein: CASSSRTEEAFF; CDR3 DNA: TGTGCCAGCAGCTCCCGGACAGAAGAAGCTTTCTTT
J gene: TRBJ2-3; D gene: TRBD2; V gene: TRBV6-5; clone size: many; CDR3 protein: CASSYWRLAGVTDTQYF; CDR3 DNA: TGTGCCAGCAGTTACTGGAGACTAGCGGGTGTCACAGATACGCAGTATTTT
J gene: TRBJ2-2; D gene: -; V gene: TRBV19; clone size: few; CDR3 protein: CASRGQRTGELFF; CDR3 DNA: TGTGCCAGTAGGGGACAACGCACCGGGGAGCTGTTTTTT
J gene: TRBJ1-2; D gene: -; V gene: TRBV2; clone size: many; CDR3 protein: CASSLQPAGYYTF; CDR3 DNA: TGTGCCAGCAGCCTACAGCCGGCAGGTTACTACACCTTC
J gene: TRBJ2-1; D gene: TRBD2; V gene: TRBV6-1; clone size: few; CDR3 protein: CASSVPSGRSYNEQFF; CDR3 DNA: TGTGCCAGCAGTGTGCCTAGCGGGAGATCCTACAATGAGCAGTTCTTC
J gene: TRBJ1-2; D gene: -; V gene: TRBV5-6; clone size: many; CDR3 protein: CASSLVGFGANYGYTF; CDR3 DNA: TGTGCCAGCAGCTTGGTGGGCTTTGGGGCTAACTATGGCTACACCTTC
J gene: TRBJ2-1; D gene: TRBD2; V gene: TRBV20-1; clone size: few; CDR3 protein: CSATTSGSRNEQFF; CDR3 DNA: TGCAGTGCTACGACTAGCGGGAGTAGGAATGAGCAGTTCTTC
J gene: TRBJ1-1; D gene: -; V gene: TRBV29-1; clone size: few; CDR3 protein: CSVDKNTEAFF; CDR3 DNA: TGCAGCGTTGATAAGAACACTGAAGCTTTCTTT
J gene: TRBJ1-2; D gene: -; V gene: TRBV6-2/TRBV6-3; clone size: many; CDR3 protein: CASSYDGFYGYTF; CDR3 DNA: TGTGCCAGCAGTTACGATGGATTCTATGGCTACACCTTC
J gene: TRBJ1-1; D gene: -; V gene: TRBV6-1; clone size: many; CDR3 protein: CASSPLTVPNTEAFF; CDR3 DNA: TGTGCCAGCAGTCCGCTGACAGTTCCGAACACTGAAGCTTTCTTT
J gene: TRBJ2-3; D gene: -; V gene: TRBV12-3/TRBV12-4; clone size: -; CDR3 protein: CASSPSRTGFTQYF; CDR3 DNA: TGTGCCAGCAGTCCAAGCCGAACTGGATTTACGCAGTATTTT
J gene: TRBJ2-1; D gene: TRBD2; V gene: TRBV7-9; clone size: -; CDR3 protein: CASSLAAGLAGLYNEQFF; CDR3 DNA: TGTGCCAGCAGCTTAGCAGCGGGACTAGCGGGACTCTACAATGAGCAGTTCTTC
J gene: TRBJ2-1; D gene: TRBD1; V gene: TRBV5-1; clone size: -; CDR3 protein: CASSLDRASGLYNEQFF; CDR3 DNA: TGTGCCAGCAGCTTGGACAGGGCATCCGGACTTTACAATGAGCAGTTCTTC
J gene: TRBJ1-1; D gene: -; V gene: TRBV28; clone size: -; CDR3 protein: CASSFTRTEAFF; CDR3 DNA: TGTGCCAGCAGTTTTACGCGCACTGAAGCTTTCTTT
J gene: TRBJ2-7; D gene: TRBD1; V gene: TRBV20-1; clone size: many; CDR3 protein: CSATRQGPYEQYF; CDR3 DNA: TGCAGTGCTACCAGACAGGGCCCCTACGAGCAGTACTTC
J gene: TRBJ2-3; D gene: TRBD1; V gene: TRBV11-2; clone size: many; CDR3 protein: CASSFTPTGGEDTQYF; CDR3 DNA: TGTGCCAGCAGCTTTACCCCGACAGGGGGCGAAGATACGCAGTATTTT
J gene: TRBJ1-5; D gene: -; V gene: TRBV28; clone size: many; CDR3 protein: CASSLPGRPDQPQHF; CDR3 DNA: TGTGCCAGCAGTTTGCCAGGGAGACCGGATCAGCCCCAGCATTTT
J gene: TRBJ1-4; D gene: TRBD1; V gene: TRBV7-3; clone size: few; CDR3 protein: CASSHTGVRSGNEKLFF; CDR3 DNA: TGTGCCAGCAGCCACACAGGGGTCAGGAGCGGGAATGAAAAACTGTTTTTT
J gene: TRBJ2-3; D gene: TRBD1; V gene: TRBV27; clone size: many; CDR3 protein: CASSPQGAITDTQYF; CDR3 DNA: TGTGCCAGCAGCCCACAGGGGGCGATCACAGATACGCAGTATTTT
J gene: TRBJ2-5; D gene: TRBD1; V gene: TRBV7-9; clone size: few; CDR3 protein: CASSPRGQYQETQYF; CDR3 DNA: TGTGCCAGCAGCCCCCGGGGACAGTACCAAGAGACCCAGTACTTC
J gene: TRBJ2-6; D gene: TRBD2; V gene: TRBV20-1; clone size: -; CDR3 protein: CSASMTSGRAMGGVNVLTF; CDR3 DNA: TGCAGTGCTAGCATGACTAGCGGGAGGGCGATGGGTGGGGTCAACGTCCTGACTTTC
J gene: TRBJ2-6; D gene: TRBD1; V gene: TRBV9; clone size: -; CDR3 protein: CASSVGTGKSGANVLTF; CDR3 DNA: TGTGCCAGCAGCGTAGGGACAGGGAAGTCGGGGGCCAACGTCCTGACTTTC